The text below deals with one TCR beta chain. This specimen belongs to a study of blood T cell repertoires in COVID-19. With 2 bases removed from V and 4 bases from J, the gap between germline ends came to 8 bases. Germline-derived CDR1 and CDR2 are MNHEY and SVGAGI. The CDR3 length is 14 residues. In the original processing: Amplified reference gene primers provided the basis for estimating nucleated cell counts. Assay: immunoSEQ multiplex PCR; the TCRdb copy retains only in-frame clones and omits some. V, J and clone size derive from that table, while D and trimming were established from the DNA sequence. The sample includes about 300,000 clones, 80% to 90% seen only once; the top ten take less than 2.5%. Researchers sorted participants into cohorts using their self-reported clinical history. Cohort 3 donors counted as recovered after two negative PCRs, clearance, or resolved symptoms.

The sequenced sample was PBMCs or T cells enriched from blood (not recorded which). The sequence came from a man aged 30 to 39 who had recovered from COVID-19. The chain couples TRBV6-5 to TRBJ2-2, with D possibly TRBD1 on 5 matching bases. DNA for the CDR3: TGTGCCAGCAGTTACAGGGGAATCACCGGGGAGCTGTTTTTT. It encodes CASSYRGITGELFF.